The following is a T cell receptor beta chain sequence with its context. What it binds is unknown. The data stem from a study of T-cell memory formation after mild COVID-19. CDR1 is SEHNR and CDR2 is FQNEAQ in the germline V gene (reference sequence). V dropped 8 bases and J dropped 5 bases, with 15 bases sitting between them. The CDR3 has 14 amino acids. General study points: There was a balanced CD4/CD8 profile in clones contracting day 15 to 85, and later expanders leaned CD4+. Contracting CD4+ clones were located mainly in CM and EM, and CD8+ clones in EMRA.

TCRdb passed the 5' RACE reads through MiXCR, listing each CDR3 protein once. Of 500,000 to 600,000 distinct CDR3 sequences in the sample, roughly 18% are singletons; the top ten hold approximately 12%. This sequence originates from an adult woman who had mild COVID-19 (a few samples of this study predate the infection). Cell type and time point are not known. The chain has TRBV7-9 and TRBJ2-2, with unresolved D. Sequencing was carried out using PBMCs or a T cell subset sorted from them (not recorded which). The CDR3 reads CASESPSNTGELFF. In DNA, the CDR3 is TGTGCCAGCGAGAGCCCCTCTAATACCGGGGAGCTGTTTTTT.